Listed here is a single TCR beta chain. Its antigen remains unidentified. Trimming took 5 bases from V and 6 from J; bases not matched to a gene: 17. Germline CDR1 and CDR2: MNHEY and SMNVEV (reference sequence). The CDR3 length is 18 residues. The data originate from a study of T cell repertoires in cytomegalovirus infection. Study details: CMV infection and matching HLA type were both indicated by public TCR beta signatures. The study's findings and limits: Cumulated frequencies of public TCR beta families served to identify carriers of CMV plus the relevant HLA. HLA-C-restricted CMV clonotypes gave the most frequent clonotype in two of eight donors.

TCRdb re-called the reads through MiXCR, storing one row per CDR3 protein. The sample consists of about 530,000 distinct CDR3 sequences, approximately 26% of them appearing once. The receptor's source is a human donor in good health (CMV status not recorded). Some clones in this sample may be carry-over from other donors' samples. Sequenced: PBMCs. The genes are TRBV27 and TRBJ2-2; 8 positions match TRBD2. As DNA, the CDR3 is TGTGCCAGCAGTAGGGGGAGGTTAGCGGGATACCGCGCCGGGGAGCTGTTTTTT. Amino acid sequence: CASSRGRLAGYRAGELFF.